A selection of T cell receptor beta chains follows, all from one sample in a study of blood T cell repertoires in COVID-19. Generated by immunoSEQ multiplex PCR, the TCRdb table keeps only in-frame clones and is missing some. The sample records 300,000 to 400,000 clones, around nine tenths being singletons. The sample consisted of peripheral blood. The receptors derive from a woman in her sixties or seventies with COVID-19, enrolled during active disease. CDR3s include the opening cysteine and the closing phenylalanine or tryptophan. The D gene is left open where the match is weak.

>TRBJ1-3|-|TRBV9|16
CASSPPSGLFGNTIYF
>TRBJ1-1|-|TRBV28|15
CASSSPRGEDTEAFF
>TRBJ2-7|-|TRBV4-1|15
CASSQEYTAASEQYF
>TRBJ2-1|TRBD1|TRBV24-1|15
CATSVDRASYNEQFF
>TRBJ2-1|-|TRBV30|13
CAWSLRGLNEQFF
>TRBJ1-2|-|TRBV2|15
CASRARGGESYGYTF
>TRBJ1-1|TRBD1|TRBV5-4|15
CASSLGGGASTEAFF
>TRBJ1-2|-|TRBV4-2|15
CASSLLGGENYGYTF
>TRBJ2-7|-|TRBV10-3|14
CAISEAGQQRKQYF
>TRBJ1-1|-|TRBV6-2/TRBV6-3|15
CASSYGGRENTEAFF
>TRBJ2-2|TRBD2|TRBV2|15
CASSDWTSDTGELFF
>TRBJ1-2|-|TRBV5-4|15
CASSGQASTPYGYTF
>TRBJ1-2|-|TRBV12-2|15
CASRLGGLTFYGYTF
>TRBJ2-3|-|TRBV28|11
CASSITRTQYF
>TRBJ1-5|TRBD1|TRBV27|15
CASSPLGQGLEPQHF
>TRBJ1-5|-|TRBV27|13
CASSLTINQPQHF
>TRBJ1-2|TRBD1|TRBV7-2|13
CASSSLQTGGYTF
>TRBJ1-3|-|TRBV10-2|14
CASWDIRSGNTIYF
>TRBJ1-4|-|TRBV27|12
CASRGLGEKLFF
>TRBJ2-1|TRBD1|TRBV4-1|13
CASSRTGDNEQFF
>TRBJ1-1|TRBD1|TRBV6-1|14
CASSETGFVTEAFF
>TRBJ1-2|-|TRBV19|14
CARGSWEPRYGYTF
>TRBJ1-1|-|TRBV9|17
CASSPQPVSRGNTEAFF
>TRBJ2-7|-|TRBV7-2|14
CASSLLQGSYEQYF
>TRBJ1-3|TRBD1|TRBV7-2|15
CASSLGQLGGNTIYF